What follows are 3 T cell receptor beta chains derived from one specimen sequenced in a study of tumor-infiltrating lymphocytes in primary liver carcinoma. Starting material of about 480 ng total RNA yielded TCR beta cDNA via a constant-region primer. TCR beta libraries came from three nested multiplex PCR rounds using slightly modified ARM-PCR. Primers for the first two PCR rounds were TRBV1-TRBV30 forward primers and a C-beta reverse primer (about 11 cycles per round). A single record per CDR3 protein comes from TCRdb applying MiXCR to the multiplex PCR reads. The sample lists fewer than 150,000 distinct CDR3 sequences; 50% to 65% were seen once. Each 20-30 mg portion of unsorted bulk tissue served as the source for co-extraction of RNA and DNA. Material for sequencing was liver tumor tissue from sampling region 1. The subset denotes: tumor region T1, superior pole. The source is an older woman with primary liver carcinoma and hepatitis B virus infection.

With regard to this clonotype: At one end, the junction sequence differs from germline, possibly due to a read error. The chain employs TRBV11-2 and TRBJ1-3; D ambiguous. Germline loops: CDR1 SGHAT, CDR2 FQNNGV. The CDR3 covers 13 residues. CDR3 coding DNA: TGTGTCAGCAGAAGGAGAGGATTGAACACCATATATTTT. Protein product: CVSRRRGLNTIYF.

This clonotype counts as medium-sized (0.01 to 0.1%). The gene calls are TRBV11-2 and TRBJ2-1; weak D call: TRBD2 (6 bases). Trimming stripped 0 bases from V and 13 bases from J, with 16 bases between. The CDR3 is 14 residues long. From germline, CDR1 is SGHAT and CDR2 FQNNGV. The CDR3 loop is CASSLEALTSHQFF. As DNA, the CDR3 is TGTGCCAGCAGCTTAGAGGCCCTGACTAGTCACCAGTTCTTC.

This clonotype was detected ten times or more. CDR3 region: CASSPLAGVLRTQYF. The DNA of the CDR3 is TGTGCCAGCAGCCCCCTAGCGGGAGTTCTAAGGACCCAGTACTTC. V and J are TRBV6-6 and TRBJ2-5, with 10 bases lining up with TRBD2. This CDR3 spans 15 amino acids. Unmatched junction bases numbered 11, after V lost 6 bases and J lost 7 bases. The germline CDR1 and CDR2 sequences are MNHNY and SVGAGI (reference sequence).